This T cell receptor (beta chain) was documented in a study of blood T cell repertoires in COVID-19. The repertoire was sequenced with immunoSEQ multiplex PCR; TCRdb's copy has only in-frame clones and lacks some. The table shows approximately 210,000 clones, with 76% occurring only once. Study members were between roughly 18 and 100 years old and lived in roughly 24 US regions. The receptor was isolated from a woman in her forties or fifties with acute COVID-19. Sequenced sample: PBMCs or T cells enriched from blood (not recorded which).

CDR3: CASSRTSYEQYV. The CDR3 DNA sequence: TGTGCCAGCAGCCGTACTAGCTACGAGCAGTACGTC. The chain links TRBV5-6 to TRBJ2-7; TRBD2 might be the D (5 bases). CDR1 and CDR2 from the germline V gene are SGHDT and YYEEEE. V lost 4 bases and J 3 bases, leaving 8 bases between the germline ends. This CDR3 is built from 12 residues.